This T cell receptor beta chain was obtained from a study of Ad26.COV2.S vaccination and SARS-CoV-2 variants. Study-level information: Doses of Ad26.COV2.S were injected into muscle once or twice, 56 days apart.

Trimming removed 1 base from V and 5 bases from J, with 20 bases in between. Germline lookup yields CDR1 MGHRA and CDR2 YSYEKL. The CDR3 length is 18 residues. Comments on this clone: Its antigen is as yet unknown.

The study's findings and limits: An underestimation of total T cell responses may have resulted from the TCR breadth and depth analyses. It was vaccine recipients, not placebo recipients, who had the higher spike-specific TCR breadth.

Assay used: immunoSEQ multiplex PCR; TCRdb lists only in-frame clones, some missing. This table has almost 400,000 clones, around 91% appearing once. Treatment defined: some 20 received Ad26.COV2.S at low or high dose, single or two shots; 5 received placebo; per-sample allocation not given. Each sample was drawn 63 days after the first injection (of vaccine or placebo). The sequence was obtained from a person aged 18-60 years who received the Ad26.COV2.S COVID-19 vaccine or a placebo. The V call is TRBV4-1, the J call TRBJ2-2; tentatively, D is TRBD2 (5 bases). The source was peripheral blood, collected in a trial of Ad26.COV2.S vaccine versus placebo. The CDR3 DNA sequence: TGCGCCAGCAGCCAAGCCCTTCGCCGGGCGGGTCAAACCGGGGAGCTGTTTTTT. Translation: CASSQALRRAGQTGELFF.